A single sample is the source of the 25 T cell receptor beta chains below, sequenced in a study of regulatory T cells in long-lasting Graves disease. For TCR beta, libraries came from iRepertoire HTBI primers and Arm-PCR of CDR3 regions. TCRdb re-analysed the multiplex PCR reads in MiXCR, keeping a single row per CDR3 protein. This table holds some 440,000 distinct CDR3 sequences, 20% found once. Time point given: persistent/refractory GD, antithyroid drugs over 5 years with positive TRAb. The TCR library was made from RNA extracted from PBMCs. Source: peripheral blood mononuclear cells (PBMCs), taken when the disease was refractory, from a patient treated with antithyroid drugs. Receptors were obtained from a female donor with Graves disease.

This clonotype was detected ten times or more. The chain joins TRBV28 to TRBJ2-5; possibly TRBD2 for D (5 bases). Germline lookup yields CDR1 MDHEN and CDR2 SYDVKM. This CDR3 contains 16 residues. Trimming took off 2 bases at V and 8 bases at J, with 21 bases between the two ends. The DNA for the CDR3 is TGTGCCAGCAGTTTAGTATTAGGCAGGACTGTGGGTACCCAGTACTTC. This encodes CASSLVLGRTVGTQYF.

This chain joins TRBV7-8 and TRBJ2-3, with 8 bases identical to TRBD2. V was clipped by 7 bases and J by 4 bases; unmatched bases: 10. The CDR3 extends over 15 amino acids. The germline CDR1 and CDR2 sequences are SGHVS and FQNEAQ. Here the CDR3 reads CASMAAGEEPDTQYF. For the CDR3, the DNA is TGTGCCAGCATGGCAGCGGGAGAAGAACCAGATACGCAGTATTTT.

This clonotype was seen only a few times. J is TRBJ2-1 and V is TRBV11-2; TRBD2 matches at 9 bases. Germline V CDR1 and CDR2: SGHAT, FQNNGV. V shed 5 bases and J 5 bases; nucleotides not matched to a gene: 13. The CDR3 loop spans 17 amino acids. The CDR3 sequence: CASSAIAGGPYDNEQFF. The CDR3, as DNA: TGTGCCAGCAGCGCGATTGCGGGAGGGCCATATGACAATGAGCAGTTCTTC.

This clonotype has more than one count but fewer than ten. The rearrangement uses TRBV19 and TRBJ1-2; 8 bases fit TRBD1. Germline lookup yields CDR1 LNHDA and CDR2 SQIVND (reference sequence). Trimming took 3 bases from V and 4 from J; bases not matched to a gene: 4. This CDR3 is 14 amino acids long. The CDR3 region is CASSMLQGAYGYTF. Written as DNA, the CDR3 is TGTGCCAGTAGTATGCTTCAGGGGGCCTATGGCTACACCTTC.

This chain uses TRBV2 with TRBJ2-7; no clear D gene. Germline CDR1 and CDR2: SNHLY and FYNNEI. V was pared by 7 bases and J by 0 bases, with 13 bases between. The CDR3 is made up of 14 amino acids. The CDR3 loop is CASTRPSSSYEQYF. The CDR3 coding sequence is TGTGCCAGCACCCGGCCGTCGAGCTCCTACGAGCAGTACTTC.

The genes are TRBV24-1 and TRBJ2-6; D is perhaps TRBD1 or TRBD2 (5 bases each). The CDR3 is 13 amino acids. Trimming took 12 bases from V and 2 from J, leaving 10 bases between them. CDR1 is KGHDR, CDR2 SFDVKD, per germline. CDR3 nucleotides: TGTGCCTCCCAGGGACCTGGGGCCAACGTCCTGACTTTC. Its translation: CASQGPGANVLTF.

Points on this clonotype: Being one base from a much bigger clone, this may be a read error. The CDR3 DNA sequence: TGTGCCAGCAGCCCTGACAGGACTCTATACGGGCAGTACTTC. Amino acids: CASSPDRTLYGQYF. The rearrangement joins TRBV11-1 to TRBJ2-7; a possible D gene is TRBD1 (6 bases). This CDR3 spans 14 amino acids. Germline-derived CDR1 and CDR2 are SGHAT and FQDESV (reference sequence).

The chain links TRBV7-6 to TRBJ2-5; unclear D gene. This CDR3 region has 12 residues. The V gene lost 10 bases and the J gene lost 2 bases, with 11 bases spanning the gap. CDR1 SGHVS and CDR2 FNYEAQ come from the germline V gene. CDR3 in DNA: TGTGCCACCACGCCGGCGCAAGAGACCCAGTACTTC. Translated, it gives CATTPAQETQYF.

In this sample, this clonotype turned up many times. The V and J genes are TRBV9 and TRBJ2-5, with D possibly matching TRBD1 (5 bases). Trimming shortened V by 5 bases and J by 5 bases, and 16 bases separated the two germline ends. The CDR3 runs 14 residues. Germline values: CDR1 SGDLS, CDR2 YYNGEE. CDR3 sequence reads: CASSAMTVEETQYF. As DNA, the CDR3 is TGTGCCAGCAGTGCAATGACAGTTGAGGAGACCCAGTACTTC. Combining the CDR3 with reference TRBV9 and TRBJ2-5 gives the whole variable domain DSGVTQTPKHLITATGQRVTLRCSPRSGDLSVYWYQQSLDQGLQFLIQYYNGEERAKGNILERFSAQQFPDLHSELNLSSLELGDSALYFCASSAMTVEETQYFGPGTRLLVL.

This clonotype was found many times. The chain links TRBV5-6 to TRBJ1-2; no firm D call. The CDR3 is made up of 14 amino acids. With 0 bases removed from V and 4 bases from J, the gap between germline ends came to 10 bases. CDR1 SGHDT and CDR2 YYEEEE come from the germline V gene. CDR3 amino acids: CASSLGVSIYGYTF. CDR3 sequence (DNA): TGTGCCAGCAGCTTGGGCGTTTCGATCTATGGCTACACCTTC.

This clonotype was counted a few times. The chain couples TRBV5-8 to TRBJ2-7; D is undetermined. V lost 2 bases to trimming and J lost 2 bases, with 14 bases between them. The CDR3 has 15 residues. CDR1 and CDR2 (germline): SGHTS, YDEGEE. CDR3 sequence: CASSFMGPRAYEQYF. CDR3 in DNA: TGTGCCAGCAGCTTTATGGGCCCCCGGGCCTACGAGCAGTACTTC.

J is TRBJ2-5 and V is TRBV3-1; 7 bases are a match to TRBD1. The CDR3 runs to 17 residues. V shed 2 bases and J 5 bases; nucleotides not matched to a gene: 14. From germline, CDR1 is LGHDT and CDR2 YNNKEL (reference sequence). The CDR3 DNA follows: TGTGCCAGCAGCCAAATCCAAGGAGAACAGGGGCAGGAGACCCAGTACTTC. Protein sequence: CASSQIQGEQGQETQYF.

This clonotype showed up many times. This chain uses TRBV27 with TRBJ1-1; D is uncertain. CDR3 length equals 13 residues. V was shortened by 4 bases and J by 2 bases, with 8 bases between the two germline ends. Germline loops: CDR1 MNHEY, CDR2 SMNVEV (reference sequence). The CDR3, as DNA: TGTGCCAGCAGTTGGGTTCCTAACACTGAAGCTTTCTTT. Its protein product is CASSWVPNTEAFF.

The chain uses TRBV28 and TRBJ1-2; D perhaps matches TRBD1 (6 bases). The CDR3 is 14 residues long. Germline V gene sequence: CDR1 MDHEN, CDR2 SYDVKM. V lost 8 bases and J lost 8, with 21 bases in between. This chain's CDR3 is CASGEPGAAGGYTF. Written as DNA, the CDR3 is TGTGCCAGCGGAGAGCCAGGGGCGGCAGGAGGCTACACCTTC.

This rearrangement joins TRBV20-1 to TRBJ2-2, with 15 bases that match TRBD2. Germline CDR1 DFQATT, CDR2 SNEGSKA (reference sequence). CDR3 length: 17 residues. With V trimmed by 5 bases and J by 0 bases, 4 bases remained unmatched. The CDR3 DNA follows: TGCAGTGCTTCGGGACTAGCGGGAGGACCGAACACCGGGGAGCTGTTTTTT. Its protein is CSASGLAGGPNTGELFF.

This clonotype was seen ten or more times. The J gene is TRBJ1-4, the V gene TRBV7-2; D call uncertain. Deletions cut 1 base from V and 1 base from J, with 4 bases between. Per germline, CDR1 SGHTA and CDR2 FQGNSA. The CDR3 spans 14 residues. CDR3 sequence reads: CASSLVGTNEKLFF. The CDR3 region has the DNA TGTGCCAGCAGCTTAGTAGGAACTAATGAAAAACTGTTTTTT.

This clonotype has ten or more counts. The chain couples TRBV2 to TRBJ1-1; the match to TRBD1 covers 9 bases. The junction had 7 bases not matched to a gene; V was cut back by 2 bases and J by 6 bases. Germline loops: CDR1 SNHLY, CDR2 FYNNEI. CDR3 length: 15 amino acids. The CDR3 region has the DNA TGTGCCAGCAGTGAAAGGGGACAGGGAAGGTCTGAAGCTTTCTTT. Translation gives CASSERGQGRSEAFF.

This clonotype was observed a few times. The rearrangement joins TRBV6-1 to TRBJ2-1, with D hard to call. Germline CDR1 and CDR2: MNHNS and SASEGT. V lost 5 bases and J 0 bases, leaving 17 bases between the germline ends. The CDR3 loop spans 17 amino acids. Here the CDR3 DNA reads TGTGCCAGCAGTCCCGCCCTCACAGCCGTCTCCTACAATGAGCAGTTCTTC. This encodes CASSPALTAVSYNEQFF.

This clonotype was observed many times. The V and J genes are TRBV6-1 and TRBJ2-2; 10 nucleotides align to TRBD2. The junction had 16 bases not matched to a gene; V was cut back by 7 bases and J by 5 bases. This CDR3 comprises 18 residues. Germline lookup yields CDR1 MNHNS and CDR2 SASEGT. Here the CDR3 reads CASTDSTSGRARTGELFF. The CDR3 nucleotides are TGTGCCAGCACCGACTCTACGAGCGGGAGGGCCAGAACCGGGGAGCTGTTTTTT.

This chain uses TRBV27 with TRBJ2-1; weak D call: TRBD2 (6 bases). The CDR3 length is 14 residues. Trimming left V 10 bases short and J 1 base short, with 14 bases between. Germline CDR1 MNHEY, CDR2 SMNVEV (reference sequence). The DNA of the CDR3 is TGTGCCACCAGACTAGGTGGGTCCTACAATGAGCAGTTCTTC. It is translated as CATRLGGSYNEQFF.

This clonotype was detected a few times. V and J are TRBV7-2 and TRBJ1-5; D unclear. The CDR3 contains 14 residues. Germline loops: CDR1 SGHTA, CDR2 FQGNSA. Trimming took off 1 base at V and 7 bases at J, with 11 bases between the two ends. The CDR3 loop reads CASSLERVGQPQHF. In nucleotides, the CDR3 is TGTGCCAGCAGCTTAGAGAGAGTAGGGCAGCCCCAGCATTTT.

This clonotype was observed a handful of times. The genes are TRBV19 and TRBJ2-6; D is possibly TRBD1 (6 bases). The CDR3 is 18 amino acids. Germline CDR1 and CDR2: LNHDA and SQIVND (reference sequence). The ends were cut back, 5 bases at V and 0 bases at J, with 17 bases in the middle. This CDR3 reads CASSPSRGGVSGANVLTF. DNA of the CDR3: TGTGCCAGTAGTCCATCTCGTGGGGGCGTCTCTGGGGCCAACGTCCTGACTTTC.

The chain carries TRBV7-9 and TRBJ2-3, with 12 bases aligning to TRBD2. The CDR3 sequence is 16 residues long. The V gene end was trimmed by 10 bases and the J gene end by 1 base; junction bases not matched to a gene: 9. Germline lookup yields CDR1 SEHNR and CDR2 FQNEAQ (reference sequence). CDR3 sequence reads: CATPTRLAGGTDTQYF. The CDR3 DNA is TGTGCCACACCAACACGACTAGCGGGAGGCACAGATACGCAGTATTTT.

The chain has TRBV4-1 and TRBJ1-2; 7 nucleotides line up with TRBD1. Losses at the gene ends were 0 bases for V and 0 bases for J; bases not matched to a gene: 7. Per germline, CDR1 MGHRA and CDR2 YSYEKL. The CDR3 runs 17 residues. DNA of the CDR3: TGCGCCAGCAGCCAAGATCTCCCGACAGGGACTAACTATGGCTACACCTTC. Its translation is CASSQDLPTGTNYGYTF.

This clonotype occurred many times. Here the CDR3 DNA reads TGCAGCGTTGAGACAGGAGCGTCGGAGACCCAGTACTTC. This gives the protein CSVETGASETQYF. The chain recombines TRBV29-1 with TRBJ2-5; D is perhaps TRBD1 (6 bases). V shed 3 bases and J shed 5 bases, with 13 bases lying between them. Germline loops: CDR1 SQVTM, CDR2 ANQGSEA. The CDR3 runs 13 residues.